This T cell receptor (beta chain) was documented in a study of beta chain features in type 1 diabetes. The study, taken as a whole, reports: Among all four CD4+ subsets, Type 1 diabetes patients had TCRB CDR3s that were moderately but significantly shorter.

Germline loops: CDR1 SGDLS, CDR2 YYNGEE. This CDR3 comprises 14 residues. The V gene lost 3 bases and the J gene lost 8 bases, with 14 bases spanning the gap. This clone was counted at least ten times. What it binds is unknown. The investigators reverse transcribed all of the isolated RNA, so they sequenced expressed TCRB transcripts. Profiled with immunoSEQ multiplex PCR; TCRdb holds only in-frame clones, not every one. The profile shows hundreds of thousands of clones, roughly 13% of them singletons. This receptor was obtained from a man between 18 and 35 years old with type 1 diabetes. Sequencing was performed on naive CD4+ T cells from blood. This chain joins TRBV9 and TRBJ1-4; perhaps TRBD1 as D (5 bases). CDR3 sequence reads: CASSATTGREKLFF. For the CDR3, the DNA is TGTGCCAGCAGCGCTACGACGGGACGCGAAAAACTGTTTTTT.